The following is a T cell receptor beta chain sequence with its context. What it binds is unknown. The CDR3 contains 14 residues. Germline lookup yields CDR1 KGHDR and CDR2 SFDVKD. Unmatched junction bases numbered 1, after V lost 2 bases and J lost 3 bases. This specimen belongs to a study of T cell responses to AZD1222 COVID-19 vaccine. Study observations and caveats: Females made up more of the donors, who were largely white British, and clonal diversity may have come out too low. Spike-wide vaccine-associated CD4 TCRs dominated at 160-218 and 743-854. Repertoire sampling was restricted to post-peak T cell response timepoints.

TCRdb keeps only in-frame clones here, not all; method: immunoSEQ multiplex PCR. The sample comprises over 100,000 clones, around 90% of which are singletons, and around 13% rests with the top ten. Sequences were derived from peripheral blood, sampled on day 0 of MenACWY control vaccination. The chain links TRBV24-1 to TRBJ2-3, with 7 bases matching TRBD1. This TCR was recovered from an adult in good health. In DNA form, the CDR3 reads TGTGCCACCAGTGATTCCAGGGGGACAGATACGCAGTATTTT. Its protein product is CATSDSRGTDTQYF.